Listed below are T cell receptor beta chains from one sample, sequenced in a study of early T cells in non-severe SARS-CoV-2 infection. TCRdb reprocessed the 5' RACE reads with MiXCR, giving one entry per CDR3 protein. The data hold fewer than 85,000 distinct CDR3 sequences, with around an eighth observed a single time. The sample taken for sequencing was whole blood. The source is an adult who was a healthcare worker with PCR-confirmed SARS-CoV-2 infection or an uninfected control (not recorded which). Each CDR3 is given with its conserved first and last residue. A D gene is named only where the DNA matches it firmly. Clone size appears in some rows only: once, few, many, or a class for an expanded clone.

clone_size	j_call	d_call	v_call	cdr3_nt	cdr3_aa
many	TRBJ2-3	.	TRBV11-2	TGTGCCAGCAGCCGCCCCCCTGCAGATACGCAGTATTTT	CASSRPPADTQYF
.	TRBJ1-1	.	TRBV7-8	TGTGCCAGCAGCTGGGGGGCGGGTGAGGCTTTCTTT	CASSWGAGEAFF
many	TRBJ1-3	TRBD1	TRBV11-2	TGTGCCAGCAGCGTCCCGGGACAGGGGGATTTCACCATATATTTT	CASSVPGQGDFTIYF
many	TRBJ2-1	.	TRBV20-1	TGCAGTGCTAGAGGGACAGATGAGGCCTACAATGAGCAGTTCTTC	CSARGTDEAYNEQFF
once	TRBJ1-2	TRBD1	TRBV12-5	TGTGCTAGTGGTGGGGACAGGGACAACTATGGCTACACCTTC	CASGGDRDNYGYTF
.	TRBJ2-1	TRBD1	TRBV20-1	TGCAGTGCTAGCACACAGGGGGCTCGGAATGAGCAGTTCTTC	CSASTQGARNEQFF
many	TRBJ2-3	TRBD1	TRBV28	TGTGCCAGCACCACCGGGACAGGGGGCTCAGATACGCAGTATTTT	CASTTGTGGSDTQYF
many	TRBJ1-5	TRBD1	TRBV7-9	TGTGCCAGCAGCTTAGGAGACAGGGGCGGACAGCCCCAGCATTTT	CASSLGDRGGQPQHF
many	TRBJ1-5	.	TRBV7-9	TGTGCCAGCAGCTTGGGGGAACAGTTCCAAGACTCCTATAGCAATCAGCCCCAGCATTTT	CASSLGEQFQDSYSNQPQHF
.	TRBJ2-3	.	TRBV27	TGTGCCAGCACGGGGTCTGGCACAGATACGCAGTATTTT	CASTGSGTDTQYF
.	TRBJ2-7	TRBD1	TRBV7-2	TGTGCCAGCAGCAAGGGACAGTACTACGAGCAGTACTTC	CASSKGQYYEQYF
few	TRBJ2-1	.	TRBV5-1	TGCGCCAGCAGCAGAACCAGTGTTGAGCAGTTCTTC	CASSRTSVEQFF
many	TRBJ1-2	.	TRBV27	TGTGCCAGCAGTTTATTTATCGGGTCGGCAACAGATGGCTACACCTTC	CASSLFIGSATDGYTF
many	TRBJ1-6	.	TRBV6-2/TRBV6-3	TGTGCCAGCAGTTCGACGACAGGTCACAATTCACCCCTCCACTTT	CASSSTTGHNSPLHF
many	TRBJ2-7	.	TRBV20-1	TGCAGTGCTAGAGTGGGCTCGTTCTACGAGCAGTACTTC	CSARVGSFYEQYF
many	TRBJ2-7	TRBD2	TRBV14	TGTGCCAGCAGCCAAATCGGACTAGCGGGGGCCGCCTACGAGCAGTACTTC	CASSQIGLAGAAYEQYF
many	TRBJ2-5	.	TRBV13	TGTGCCAGCAGCTCCCACCGGGCCCCGGAGACCCAGTACTTC	CASSSHRAPETQYF
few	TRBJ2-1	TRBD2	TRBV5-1	TGCGCCAGCAGCAACATAGGGACTACTGACAATGAGCAGTTCTTC	CASSNIGTTDNEQFF
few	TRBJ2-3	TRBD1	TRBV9	TGTGCCAGCAGCGCGACAGGGGCCCCCACAGATACGCAGTATTTT	CASSATGAPTDTQYF
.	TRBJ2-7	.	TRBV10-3	TGTGCCATCAGTAGGGAATCCTACGAGCAGTACTTC	CAISRESYEQYF
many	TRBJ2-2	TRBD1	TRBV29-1	TGCAGCGCACGACAGGGGAGCACCGGGGAGCTGTTTTTT	CSARQGSTGELFF
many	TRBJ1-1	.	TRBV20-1	TGCAGTGCTAGAGACAGAGAAGCTTTCTTT	CSARDREAFF
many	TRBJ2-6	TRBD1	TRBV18	TGTGCCAGCTCACCTGCCGGACAGGGCCACTCTGGGGCCAACGTCCTGACTTTC	CASSPAGQGHSGANVLTF
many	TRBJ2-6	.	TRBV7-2	TGTGCCAGCAGCTTGGCCTCTGGGGCCAACGTCCTGACTTTC	CASSLASGANVLTF
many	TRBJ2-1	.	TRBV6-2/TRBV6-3	TGTGCCAGCAGTTACTCACCCGACTACAATGAGCAGTTCTTC	CASSYSPDYNEQFF
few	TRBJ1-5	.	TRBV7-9	TGTGCCAGCAGCGTTCGAGGTCAGCCCCAGCATTTT	CASSVRGQPQHF
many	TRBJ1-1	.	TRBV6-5	TGTGCCAGCAGTTTTAACAGGGCACCGAACACTGAAGCTTTCTTT	CASSFNRAPNTEAFF
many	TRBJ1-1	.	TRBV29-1	TGCAGCGTTGAAGGGCCGCGAGGAGGTCCGGGAGGGGGAGAGACTGAAGCTTTCTTT	CSVEGPRGGPGGGETEAFF
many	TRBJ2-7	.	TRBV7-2	TGTGCCAGCAGCTTATCCCCCTACGAGCAGTACTTC	CASSLSPYEQYF